Listed here are 13 T cell receptor beta chains from one sample, sequenced in a study of response to subunit inactivated influenza vaccine. TCRdb re-analysed the RT-PCR reads in MiXCR, keeping a single row per CDR3 protein. Of just under 550,000 distinct CDR3 sequences listed, approximately 22% are singletons. This same sample was also taken into another study, of T cells expressing NK-cell markers. Per that study: Template switching by 5'RACE with UMIs generated the TCR beta cDNA.

Source: CD4+ T cells sorted from PBMCs, taken 12 days after vaccination. These receptors originate from a man aged 45-65 years who received an inactivated influenza vaccine.

This clonotype was counted between two and nine times. The rearrangement joins TRBV18 to TRBJ2-1; 10 bases line up with TRBD2. CDR3 length equals 16 residues. V shed 3 bases, J shed 7 bases, and the junction held 9 bases outside the gene matches. The germline gives CDR1 KGHSH, CDR2 LQKENI. The CDR3 loop reads CASSPKAGGQLNEQFF. The CDR3, as DNA: TGTGCCAGCTCACCGAAAGCGGGGGGGCAGTTAAATGAGCAGTTCTTC.

This clonotype was seen a few times. The chain recombines TRBV7-6 with TRBJ2-1, with TRBD2 matching over 7 bases. Germline values: CDR1 SGHVS, CDR2 FNYEAQ. The CDR3 spans 12 residues. V lost 5 bases, J lost 9 bases, and 4 bases stayed unmatched. The CDR3 sequence is CASSQRETEQFF. CDR3 nucleotides: TGTGCCAGCAGCCAGCGGGAAACTGAGCAGTTCTTC. The entire variable domain, with the rest obtained from reference TRBV7-6 and TRBJ2-1, is as follows: GAGVSQSPRYKVTKRGQDVALRCDPISGHVSLYWYRQALGQGPEFLTYFNYEAQQDKSGLPNDRFSAERPEGSISTLTIQRTEQRDSAMYRCASSQRETEQFFGPGTRLTVL.

This clonotype was observed many times. The genes are TRBV20-1 and TRBJ2-5; D gene unclear. This CDR3 contains 13 residues. CDR1 is DFQATT, CDR2 SNEGSKA, per germline (reference sequence). The V end lost 4 bases, the J end lost 0 bases, and 9 bases lay between the germline ends. The CDR3 DNA is TGCAGTGCTATTCCTGAGAACCAAGAGACCCAGTACTTC. Its translation: CSAIPENQETQYF.

This clonotype was detected many times. The rearrangement joins TRBV28 to TRBJ2-7; D gene uncertain. V dropped 3 bases and J dropped 7 bases, with 7 bases sitting between them. The CDR3 has 11 amino acids. The germline V gene has CDR1 MDHEN and CDR2 SYDVKM. The CDR3, as DNA: TGTGCCAGCAGTTTGGCGTGGGAGCAGTACTTC. Protein: CASSLAWEQYF.

The genes are TRBV24-1 and TRBJ2-1; 11 bases line up with TRBD2. The CDR3 has 15 amino acids. From germline, CDR1 is KGHDR and CDR2 SFDVKD. V lost 10 bases and J lost 4; bases outside the gene matches: 8. Here the CDR3 DNA reads TGTGCCACGGGACCAGGGACTAGCGGTTACAATGAGCAGTTCTTC. This codes for CATGPGTSGYNEQFF.

CDR3 nucleotide sequence: TGTGCCACCAGTGATCCGGGACAGGCCGAAAAACTGTTTTTT. This sequence encodes CATSDPGQAEKLFF. The rearrangement uses TRBV24-1 and TRBJ1-4, with TRBD1 matching over 8 bases. The junction had 4 bases not matched to a gene; V was cut back by 3 bases and J by 8 bases. Germline V gene sequence: CDR1 KGHDR, CDR2 SFDVKD. CDR3 size: 14 residues.

This chain connects TRBV18 to TRBJ2-7, with a weak D call TRBD1 (5 bases). CDR1 is KGHSH, CDR2 LQKENI, per germline. The length of the CDR3 is 14 residues. Trimming took off 1 base at V and 4 bases at J, with 11 bases between the two ends. CDR3: CASSPLGKGYEQYF. In DNA form, the CDR3 reads TGTGCCAGCTCACCACTTGGGAAGGGGTACGAGCAGTACTTC.

With regard to this clonotype: The junction departs from the called germline gene at one end, perhaps through a read error. This chain joins TRBV6-2 or TRBV6-3 and TRBJ1-5, with D maybe TRBD1 (5 bases). Germline CDR1 and CDR2: MNHEY and SVGEGT. This CDR3 comprises 16 residues. DNA for the CDR3: TGTGCCAGCAGTTACAACTCAGGGAATAGCAATCAGCTCCAGCATTTT. Translated: CASSYNSGNSNQLQHF.

The chain recombines TRBV6-5 with TRBJ2-5; 9 positions agree with TRBD2. V was clipped by 2 bases and J by 5 bases; unmatched bases: 6. There are 15 residues in the CDR3. The germline gives CDR1 MNHEY, CDR2 SVGAGI. In DNA, the CDR3 is TGTGCCAGCAGTTACCGAGCGGGGGGTCGGGAGACCCAGTACTTC. Protein: CASSYRAGGRETQYF.

This chain uses TRBV12-3 or TRBV12-4 with TRBJ2-7; the D is unclear. This CDR3 spans 13 amino acids. The germline V and J ends were trimmed by 4 bases and 3 bases, with 10 bases remaining between them. The CDR3 spells CASSSPQFYEQYF. DNA of the CDR3: TGTGCCAGCAGTTCACCCCAGTTCTACGAGCAGTACTTC.

The gene calls are TRBV5-1 and TRBJ2-5; no definite D call. The CDR3 covers 14 residues. CDR1 and CDR2 from the germline V gene are SGHRS and YFSETQ. The germline V and J ends were trimmed by 0 bases and 7 bases, with 13 bases remaining between them. The CDR3 DNA reads TGCGCCAGCAGCTTGGCCCGGAGCGTGGGGACCCAGTACTTC. This codes for CASSLARSVGTQYF.

In this sample, this clonotype turned up many times. V and J are TRBV7-9 and TRBJ1-1; a weak D match, TRBD1 (5 bases). The germline V gene has CDR1 SEHNR and CDR2 FQNEAQ (reference sequence). The CDR3 is 16 amino acids. The V end lost 3 bases, the J end lost 3 bases, and 17 bases lay between the germline ends. CDR3 bases: TGTGCCAGCAGCTTGGAGGGGTTGAGCGTGGACACTGAAGCTTTCTTT. Protein: CASSLEGLSVDTEAFF.

In DNA form, the CDR3 reads TGTGCCAGCAGTTTCCCCTCTAGCGGATCTTTCACAGATACGCAGTATTTT. This encodes CASSFPSSGSFTDTQYF. This rearrangement joins TRBV6-2 or TRBV6-3 to TRBJ2-3, with 7 bases matching TRBD2. V lost 4 bases to trimming and J lost 2 bases; unmatched junction nucleotides: 12. Germline V gene lookup returns CDR1 MNHEY and CDR2 SVGEGT. The CDR3 is 17 amino acids.